This T cell receptor beta chain comes out of a study of OX40 agonist ivuxolimab in advanced cancers. This CDR3 region has 17 residues. Per germline, CDR1 MNHEY and CDR2 SMNVEV (reference sequence). The ends lost 6 bases at V and 0 bases at J; junction bases unmatched: 11. The study, taken as a whole, reports: At 0.1 to 3.0 mg/kg, clonal expansion of CD4+ and CD8+ blood T cells had occurred by week 6.

This clone was counted only a few times. Antigen: not known. TCRdb keeps only in-frame clones here, not all; method: immunoSEQ multiplex PCR. The sample includes tens of thousands of clones, 92% seen only once; the top ten take roughly a third. Sequencing was performed on CD4+ or CD8+ T cells sorted from blood, taken in a trial of the OX40 agonist ivuxolimab. The chain combines TRBV27 with TRBJ2-7; TRBD2 aligns across 10 bases. The TCR comes from an adult with an advanced solid tumor such as melanoma, head and neck, liver or kidney cancer. In nucleotides, the CDR3 is TGTGCCAGCAGCCCCACACGACGACTAGCGGGCTCCTACGAGCAGTACTTC. Protein product: CASSPTRRLAGSYEQYF.